The 2 T cell receptor beta chains below all came from one sample that was sequenced in a study of blood T cell repertoires in COVID-19. Repertoires were generated with immunoSEQ multiplex PCR, while TCRdb's copy carries only in-frame clones and drops some. Counted here are about 210,000 clones, 75% to 90% occurring once; the ten biggest clones make up 0.72%. Input material: peripheral blood. The receptors were gathered from a man in his forties or fifties with acute or convalescent COVID-19.

This clone was recorded only once. The rearrangement uses TRBV5-4 and TRBJ1-2; 9 bases line up with TRBD1. The V and J ends lost 3 bases and 2 bases, in that order; junction bases with no gene match: 8. This CDR3 has 16 amino acids. Germline CDR1 is SGHNT and CDR2 is YYREEE (reference sequence). The CDR3 region has the DNA TGTGCCAGCAGCTCCGGGACAGGGAATAGCAACTATGGCTACACCTTC. Its translation is CASSSGTGNSNYGYTF.

The rearrangement links TRBV2 to TRBJ1-1; possible D gene TRBD1, 6 bases. Germline values: CDR1 SNHLY, CDR2 FYNNEI. The V end was cut by 8 bases, the J end by 3 bases, with 13 bases between. The CDR3 runs to 13 residues. The CDR3 region is CASQDRWDTEAFF. In nucleotides, the CDR3 is TGTGCCAGCCAGGACAGATGGGACACTGAAGCTTTCTTT.